What follows are 9 T cell receptor beta chains derived from one specimen sequenced in a study of sequential checkpoint blockade in melanoma. The protocol was immunoSEQ multiplex PCR, while the TCRdb copy is restricted to in-frame clones and leaves out a portion. The sample holds 15,000 or so clones, roughly 72% seen once. Treatment specified: randomized to nivolumab then ipilimumab (arm A) or the reverse (arm B). The sample was CD8+ T cells sorted from blood (inferred from file names), taken from a patient given nivolumab and ipilimumab in sequence. These receptors were taken from a human donor with melanoma.

V usage is TRBV19 and J usage is TRBJ1-5; D call uncertain. Per the germline V gene, CDR1 is LNHDA and CDR2 is SQIVND (reference sequence). V gave up 4 bases and J gave up 6 bases, with 13 bases separating them. This CDR3 is built from 14 residues. As DNA, the CDR3 is TGTGCCAGTAGTACATGGAGGGTGGGTCAGCCCCAGCATTTT. It is translated as CASSTWRVGQPQHF. Based on the CDR3 plus reference TRBV19 and TRBJ1-5, the full variable domain is DGGITQSPKYLFRKEGQNVTLSCEQNLNHDAMYWYRQDPGQGLRLIYYSQIVNDFQKGDIAEGYSVSREKKESFPLTVTSAQKNPTAFYLCASSTWRVGQPQHFGDGTRLSIL.

This clone was recorded a few times. The genes are TRBV2 and TRBJ2-7; 8 bases match TRBD1. Germline V CDR1 and CDR2: SNHLY, FYNNEI. After removal of 4 bases from V and 0 bases from J, the junction contained 11 bases not matched to a gene. The CDR3 runs 17 residues. The CDR3 loop is CASSVTKGTGNSYEQYF. The CDR3 DNA is TGTGCCAGCAGTGTCACCAAAGGGACAGGAAACTCCTACGAGCAGTACTTC.

The chain uses TRBV15 and TRBJ2-7; TRBD1 matches at 10 bases. The CDR3 is 15 amino acids. Germline CDR1 LNHNV, CDR2 YYDKDF (reference sequence). Unmatched junction bases numbered 5, after V lost 5 bases and J lost 1 base. CDR3: CATSPGTGASYEQYF. CDR3 in DNA: TGTGCCACCAGCCCCGGGACAGGGGCGTCCTACGAGCAGTACTTC.

This rearrangement joins TRBV15 to TRBJ2-1; weak D call: TRBD2 (7 bases). This CDR3 region has 14 residues. In germline, CDR1 is LNHNV, CDR2 YYDKDF (reference sequence). Trimming cost V 1 base and J 7 bases, with 11 bases left between them. Written as DNA, the CDR3 is TGTGCCACCAGCAGAGTGGGGGGGGCTAATGAGCAGTTCTTC. Translation: CATSRVGGANEQFF. Full variable domain (remainder filled in from reference TRBV15 and TRBJ2-1): DAMVIQNPRYQVTQFGKPVTLSCSQTLNHNVMYWYQQKSSQAPKLLFHYYDKDFNNEADTPDNFQSRRPNTSFCFLDIRSPGLGDTAMYLCATSRVGGANEQFFGPGTRLTVL.

The V and J genes are TRBV10-3 and TRBJ1-2, with TRBD1 matching 9 bases. The germline CDR1 and CDR2 sequences are ENHRY and SYGVKD. This CDR3 is 14 amino acids long. The V gene end was trimmed by 3 bases and the J gene end by 7 bases; junction bases not matched to a gene: 6. The CDR3 coding sequence is TGTGCCATCAGTGAACCGGACAGGGGAGGTGGCTACACCTTC. The encoded protein is CAISEPDRGGGYTF.

As DNA, the CDR3 is TGTGCCAGCAGTCCCTGGACAGGGCGGAACACTGAAGCTTTCTTT. Its protein product is CASSPWTGRNTEAFF. V is TRBV6-6 and J is TRBJ1-1; 8 bases fit TRBD1. CDR3 length equals 15 residues. With V trimmed by 5 bases and J by 1 base, 6 bases remained unmatched. The germline gives CDR1 MNHNY, CDR2 SVGAGI (reference sequence).

This rearrangement joins TRBV4-1 to TRBJ1-3; weak D call: TRBD1 (5 bases). This CDR3 contains 16 residues. Trimming removed 4 bases from V and 0 bases from J, with 13 bases in between. CDR1 and CDR2 (germline): MGHRA, YSYEKL. The CDR3 is CASSLTRQPSGNTIYF. CDR3 nucleotide sequence: TGCGCCAGCAGCCTGACTCGACAGCCCTCTGGAAACACCATATATTTT.

This clone is labeled as medium-sized. The chain couples TRBV10-3 to TRBJ2-1; 8 bases map to TRBD2. Per germline, CDR1 ENHRY and CDR2 SYGVKD. The trim removed 6 bases at V and 2 bases at J, leaving 9 bases unmatched. The CDR3 has 16 residues. CDR3 residues: CAIRGRAGETYNEQFF. The CDR3 nucleotides are TGTGCCATCAGAGGGAGAGCGGGGGAAACCTACAATGAGCAGTTCTTC.

V gene TRBV29-1 combines with J gene TRBJ1-1; D is perhaps TRBD1 (6 bases). The CDR3 is 14 amino acids. Germline V gene data show CDR1 as SQVTM and CDR2 as ANQGSEA. Trimming took off 0 bases at V and 5 bases at J, with 13 bases between the two ends. CDR3 nucleotides: TGCAGCGTTGAAGATAGGGGGGGATGGACTGAAGCTTTCTTT. Residues: CSVEDRGGWTEAFF.